Sequencing of this T cell receptor (beta chain) was carried out in a study of radiotherapy plus CTLA-4 blockade in lung cancer. TCRdb keeps only in-frame clones here, not all; method: immunoSEQ multiplex PCR. The sample has just under 45,000 clones; roughly two thirds are singletons. After removal of 1 base from V and 0 bases from J, the junction contained 5 bases not matched to a gene. The CDR3 sequence is 17 residues long. Germline CDR1 SGHAT, CDR2 FQNNGV. Turning to this clone: What it recognizes is unknown.

Findings and caveats of the study: An expansion of tumor-derived TCR clones occurred in blood after radiotherapy plus ipilimumab.

The clonotype was recovered from a human donor with non-small cell lung cancer who had a partial response to radiotherapy plus ipilimumab. The sequencing here drew on peripheral blood, taken from a patient treated with radiotherapy plus ipilimumab. V is TRBV11-2 and J is TRBJ2-2; the match to TRBD2 covers 7 bases. Here the CDR3 reads CASSLVGLAANTGELFF. The CDR3 DNA reads TGTGCCAGCAGCTTAGTGGGGCTAGCGGCGAACACCGGGGAGCTGTTTTTT.